These T cell receptor beta chains were read from a single sample in a study of T cell responses to AZD1222 COVID-19 vaccine. TCRdb's copy holds only in-frame clones and misses some; the assay was immunoSEQ multiplex PCR. The data show about 99,000 clones, with roughly nine tenths seen just once and around 8% held by the top ten. Specimen: peripheral blood, collected 28 days after the second AZD1222 dose. These receptors originate from an adult who received the AZD1222 COVID-19 vaccine. Both conserved end residues are part of each CDR3. Each record gives: J gene, clone size, D gene, V gene, CDR3 DNA, CDR3 protein. The D gene is left open where the match is weak. Size is stated for part of the rows, as once, few or many counts, or as a class when the clone is expanded.

j_gene: TRBJ1-1; abundance: .; d_gene: .; v_gene: TRBV7-9; CDR3nt: TGTGCCAGCAGCTTAGATAATCTGGAAGCTGAAGCTTTCTTT; CDR3aa: CASSLDNLEAEAFF
j_gene: TRBJ2-4; abundance: .; d_gene: .; v_gene: TRBV19; CDR3nt: TGTGCCAGTAGTATCAACGGAGAAAACATTCAGTACTTC; CDR3aa: CASSINGENIQYF
j_gene: TRBJ1-2; abundance: .; d_gene: TRBD1; v_gene: TRBV5-1; CDR3nt: TGCGCCAGCAGCTTAACCGGGACAGAAAACTATGGCTACACCTTC; CDR3aa: CASSLTGTENYGYTF
j_gene: TRBJ2-3; abundance: .; d_gene: TRBD2; v_gene: TRBV7-9; CDR3nt: TGTGCCAGCAGCCCCTCCCCGGGACTAGCGGGACGGGATACGCAGTATTTT; CDR3aa: CASSPSPGLAGRDTQYF
j_gene: TRBJ2-3; abundance: .; d_gene: TRBD2; v_gene: TRBV13; CDR3nt: TGTGCCAGCAGCTTAGTTGGACTAGCGGGAGACACAGATACGCAGTATTTT; CDR3aa: CASSLVGLAGDTDTQYF
j_gene: TRBJ2-7; abundance: .; d_gene: .; v_gene: TRBV5-1; CDR3nt: TGCGCCAGCAGCCTGGACACGGACCGGAGAGAGCAGTACTTC; CDR3aa: CASSLDTDRREQYF
j_gene: TRBJ2-3; abundance: .; d_gene: .; v_gene: TRBV19; CDR3nt: TGTGCCAGTAGCCTAGGAGGGTTTACAGATACGCAGTATTTT; CDR3aa: CASSLGGFTDTQYF
j_gene: TRBJ2-1; abundance: few; d_gene: .; v_gene: TRBV10-3; CDR3nt: TGTGCCATCAGTGAGAACGTTGGTGGGACCTACAATGAGCAGTTCTTC; CDR3aa: CAISENVGGTYNEQFF
j_gene: TRBJ2-7; abundance: .; d_gene: .; v_gene: TRBV6-1; CDR3nt: TGTGCCAGCAGCCTAGGCAGGGGACGGGGCGAGCAGTACTTC; CDR3aa: CASSLGRGRGEQYF
j_gene: TRBJ1-1; abundance: .; d_gene: .; v_gene: TRBV3-1/TRBV3-2; CDR3nt: TGTGCCAGCAGCCTATTGAACACTGAAGCTTTCTTT; CDR3aa: CASSLLNTEAFF
j_gene: TRBJ2-7; abundance: .; d_gene: .; v_gene: TRBV3-1/TRBV3-2; CDR3nt: TGTGCCAGCAGCCAAGATAATGGCGGCGAGCAGTACTTC; CDR3aa: CASSQDNGGEQYF
j_gene: TRBJ2-5; abundance: .; d_gene: TRBD2; v_gene: TRBV12-3/TRBV12-4; CDR3nt: TGTGCCACCCATGGGGGGACTAGCGGGAGGCAGTACTTC; CDR3aa: CATHGGTSGRQYF
j_gene: TRBJ1-1; abundance: .; d_gene: .; v_gene: TRBV18; CDR3nt: TGTGCCAGCTCACCACCGAGTCAGGGAGCTGAAGCTTTCTTT; CDR3aa: CASSPPSQGAEAFF
j_gene: TRBJ1-4; abundance: .; d_gene: .; v_gene: TRBV18; CDR3nt: TGTGCCAGCTCACCAGGGCAGACTAATGAAAAACTGTTTTTT; CDR3aa: CASSPGQTNEKLFF
j_gene: TRBJ2-1; abundance: once; d_gene: TRBD1; v_gene: TRBV2; CDR3nt: TGTGCCAGCAGCGTGGACAGGGGGTCCTACAATGAGCAGTTCTTC; CDR3aa: CASSVDRGSYNEQFF
j_gene: TRBJ1-2; abundance: .; d_gene: .; v_gene: TRBV6-1; CDR3nt: TGTGCCTTACAGGGACCGGGCTATGGCTACACCTTC; CDR3aa: CALQGPGYGYTF
j_gene: TRBJ2-7; abundance: .; d_gene: .; v_gene: TRBV19; CDR3nt: TGTGCCAGTAGTATTACTAGTGCCCTGGGCGAGCAGTACTTC; CDR3aa: CASSITSALGEQYF
j_gene: TRBJ2-7; abundance: .; d_gene: .; v_gene: TRBV28; CDR3nt: TGTGCCAGCAGTACCCCCGCAGGGGGAGGGGTCGAGCAGTACTTC; CDR3aa: CASSTPAGGGVEQYF
j_gene: TRBJ2-1; abundance: .; d_gene: TRBD2; v_gene: TRBV5-6; CDR3nt: TGTGCCAGCAGCTCGACTAGCGGCTCCTACAATGAGCAGTTCTTC; CDR3aa: CASSSTSGSYNEQFF
j_gene: TRBJ2-5; abundance: .; d_gene: .; v_gene: TRBV9; CDR3nt: TGTGCCAGCAGCGAGAGGGGGGTTCAAGAGACCCAGTACTTC; CDR3aa: CASSERGVQETQYF
j_gene: TRBJ1-4; abundance: few; d_gene: TRBD1; v_gene: TRBV6-5; CDR3nt: TGTGCCAGCAGATCCGGGACAGGGGGTGAAAAACTGTTTTTT; CDR3aa: CASRSGTGGEKLFF
j_gene: TRBJ2-1; abundance: .; d_gene: .; v_gene: TRBV12-3/TRBV12-4; CDR3nt: TGTGCCAGCAGGGGTCGGACTAATGAGCAGTTCTTC; CDR3aa: CASRGRTNEQFF
j_gene: TRBJ2-7; abundance: .; d_gene: TRBD1; v_gene: TRBV29-1; CDR3nt: TGCAGCGTTGGGGGACAGGGGGCTCTTTACGAGCAGTACTTC; CDR3aa: CSVGGQGALYEQYF
j_gene: TRBJ2-3; abundance: .; d_gene: TRBD2; v_gene: TRBV5-4; CDR3nt: TGTGCCAGCAGCTTGGGCAGCGGGAGGGGCACAGATACGCAGTATTTT; CDR3aa: CASSLGSGRGTDTQYF
j_gene: TRBJ1-5; abundance: .; d_gene: TRBD1; v_gene: TRBV28; CDR3nt: TGTGCCAGCAGGAAACCGACAGGGTTAGGCCAGCCCCAGCATTTT; CDR3aa: CASRKPTGLGQPQHF
j_gene: TRBJ1-4; abundance: .; d_gene: .; v_gene: TRBV4-1; CDR3nt: TGCGCCAGCAGCCAAGCCCGACAGGTGTCTAATGAAAAACTGTTTTTT; CDR3aa: CASSQARQVSNEKLFF
j_gene: TRBJ1-1; abundance: .; d_gene: .; v_gene: TRBV14; CDR3nt: TGTGCCAGCAGCCAGGTTACACCTACTGAAGCTTTCTTT; CDR3aa: CASSQVTPTEAFF
j_gene: TRBJ2-3; abundance: .; d_gene: TRBD2; v_gene: TRBV5-6; CDR3nt: TGTGCCAGCAGCTCCGGGACTAGTTACACAGATACGCAGTATTTT; CDR3aa: CASSSGTSYTDTQYF
j_gene: TRBJ1-2; abundance: .; d_gene: TRBD1; v_gene: TRBV10-3; CDR3nt: TGTGCCATCATGCCGGGACAGGGTAACTATGGCTACACCTTC; CDR3aa: CAIMPGQGNYGYTF
j_gene: TRBJ1-2; abundance: once; d_gene: TRBD1; v_gene: TRBV28; CDR3nt: TGTGCCAGCAGTTCACCGGGACAGGGGAACTATGGCTACACCTTC; CDR3aa: CASSSPGQGNYGYTF
j_gene: TRBJ2-2; abundance: few; d_gene: .; v_gene: TRBV28; CDR3nt: TGTGCCAGCAGTTCGCCGACTAGGTTCGGCGGGGAGCTGTTTTTT; CDR3aa: CASSSPTRFGGELFF
j_gene: TRBJ2-7; abundance: .; d_gene: .; v_gene: TRBV27; CDR3nt: TGTGCCAGCAGTTTATCGCCCCCCGGAGCGATAACCTACGAGCAGTACTTC; CDR3aa: CASSLSPPGAITYEQYF
j_gene: TRBJ2-5; abundance: .; d_gene: .; v_gene: TRBV5-1; CDR3nt: TGCGCCAGCAGCGAGGCTCAAGAGACCCAGTACTTC; CDR3aa: CASSEAQETQYF
j_gene: TRBJ1-6; abundance: once; d_gene: .; v_gene: TRBV28; CDR3nt: TGTGCCACCTACACCCCCGGGACCGGGAATAATTCACCCCTCCACTTT; CDR3aa: CATYTPGTGNNSPLHF
j_gene: TRBJ1-2; abundance: .; d_gene: .; v_gene: TRBV19; CDR3nt: TGTGCCAGTAGTATGGACGGGGCGAGGCTGATCTATGGCTACACCTTC; CDR3aa: CASSMDGARLIYGYTF
j_gene: TRBJ1-2; abundance: .; d_gene: .; v_gene: TRBV28; CDR3nt: TGTGCCAGCAGTTGGGACACCTTTAACTATGGCTACACCTTC; CDR3aa: CASSWDTFNYGYTF
j_gene: TRBJ2-7; abundance: few; d_gene: .; v_gene: TRBV11-2; CDR3nt: TGTGCCAGCAGCTTAGCCGACAGCACCTACGAGCAGTACTTC; CDR3aa: CASSLADSTYEQYF
j_gene: TRBJ2-3; abundance: .; d_gene: TRBD2; v_gene: TRBV2; CDR3nt: TGTGCCAGTGGTTCACTAGCGGGAATGGCAGATACGCAGTATTTT; CDR3aa: CASGSLAGMADTQYF
j_gene: TRBJ1-6; abundance: .; d_gene: TRBD1; v_gene: TRBV19; CDR3nt: TGTGCCAGTAGTGCGGGACAGCCTAGGAGCTCCTATAATTCACCCCTCCACTTT; CDR3aa: CASSAGQPRSSYNSPLHF
j_gene: TRBJ1-5; abundance: .; d_gene: TRBD1; v_gene: TRBV24-1; CDR3nt: TGTGCCACCAGTGACGGGACAGGCGCGGGGCAGCCCCAGCATTTT; CDR3aa: CATSDGTGAGQPQHF
j_gene: TRBJ1-4; abundance: .; d_gene: .; v_gene: TRBV6-5; CDR3nt: TGTGCCAGCGGGCCTTCCCCAGGGAGGGAAAAACTGTTTTTT; CDR3aa: CASGPSPGREKLFF
j_gene: TRBJ2-1; abundance: .; d_gene: TRBD2; v_gene: TRBV25-1; CDR3nt: TGTGCTCCTAGCGGACCATCCTACAATGAGCAGTTCTTC; CDR3aa: CAPSGPSYNEQFF
j_gene: TRBJ2-7; abundance: .; d_gene: TRBD2; v_gene: TRBV7-2; CDR3nt: TGTGCCAGCAGTCCTAGCGGAGCCTCCTACGAGCAGTACTTC; CDR3aa: CASSPSGASYEQYF
j_gene: TRBJ2-7; abundance: .; d_gene: TRBD1; v_gene: TRBV2; CDR3nt: TGTGCCAGCAGTGGTGGACAGGGGGGAGACGAGCAGTACTTC; CDR3aa: CASSGGQGGDEQYF
j_gene: TRBJ2-7; abundance: .; d_gene: .; v_gene: TRBV7-2; CDR3nt: TGTGCCAGCAGCAGGCCGGGACCCCCGACCCCCAGCTCCTACGAGCAGTACTTC; CDR3aa: CASSRPGPPTPSSYEQYF
j_gene: TRBJ2-1; abundance: .; d_gene: .; v_gene: TRBV19; CDR3nt: TGTGCCAGTAGTAACCCCTTTTCGGGGGATTTCAATGAGCAGTTCTTC; CDR3aa: CASSNPFSGDFNEQFF
j_gene: TRBJ1-6; abundance: .; d_gene: .; v_gene: TRBV6-5; CDR3nt: TGTGCCACGGGCGCAACTCGGAATTCACCCCTCCACTTT; CDR3aa: CATGATRNSPLHF
j_gene: TRBJ2-1; abundance: once; d_gene: TRBD2; v_gene: TRBV15; CDR3nt: TGTGCCACCAGCAGAGACCTCGCGGGGGGTAATGAGCAGTTCTTC; CDR3aa: CATSRDLAGGNEQFF
j_gene: TRBJ2-7; abundance: .; d_gene: TRBD2; v_gene: TRBV11-3; CDR3nt: TGTGCCAGCAGCTTTGCTAGCGGACCCTCCTACGAGCAGTACTTC; CDR3aa: CASSFASGPSYEQYF
j_gene: TRBJ2-1; abundance: .; d_gene: .; v_gene: TRBV27; CDR3nt: TGTGCCAGCAGGTATCTAGGGGAGCAGTTCTTC; CDR3aa: CASRYLGEQFF
j_gene: TRBJ1-1; abundance: .; d_gene: .; v_gene: TRBV28; CDR3nt: TGTGCCAGCAGTTTAGGGGGGGGCCCGGTAACTGAAGCTTTCTTT; CDR3aa: CASSLGGGPVTEAFF